This passage covers 10 T cell receptor beta chains from one sample sequenced in a study of shared clonotypes between healthy human individuals. CD45RO negativity and positive selection for CCR7 defined naive CD8 cells, a population that excluded terminally differentiated effector memory CD45RA+ cells. Produced via immunoSEQ multiplex PCR; TCRdb's table is partial and in-frame only. The sample contains hundreds of thousands of clones, 90% to 95% of which appear only once. The specimen sequenced was naive CD8+ T cells sorted from blood. These receptors came from a woman in her thirties in good health.

The chain uses TRBV10-3 and TRBJ2-7; perhaps TRBD2 as D (6 bases). The CDR3 runs 15 residues. The germline V gene encodes CDR1 ENHRY and CDR2 SYGVKD. V was cut by 7 bases and J by 5 bases, with 21 bases left in between. CDR3: CAITPELGGPHEQYF. In DNA, the CDR3 is TGTGCCATCACCCCCGAGCTGGGGGGTCCCCACGAGCAGTACTTC.

V usage is TRBV4-1 and J usage is TRBJ1-2, with TRBD1 matching 7 bases. The V gene end was trimmed by 1 base and the J gene end by 4 bases; junction bases not matched to a gene: 3. The germline CDR1 and CDR2 sequences are MGHRA and YSYEKL. The CDR3 runs to 14 residues. CDR3 DNA: TGCGCCAGCAGCCAAGGAGGGGGCGGCTATGGCTACACCTTC. Translation: CASSQGGGGYGYTF.

The J gene is TRBJ2-7, the V gene TRBV7-9, with D possibly TRBD2 on 6 matching bases. V dropped 5 bases and J dropped 12 bases, with 14 bases sitting between them. Germline-derived CDR1 and CDR2 are SEHNR and FQNEAQ (reference sequence). This CDR3 has 11 amino acids. The CDR3 bases are TGTGCCAGCAGCCTCGGGGGAATTCCGTACTTC. As protein: CASSLGGIPYF.

This chain uses TRBV2 with TRBJ2-7; TRBD2 aligns across 10 bases. CDR3 length: 15 amino acids. Germline V gene lookup returns CDR1 SNHLY and CDR2 FYNNEI. The junction had 5 bases not matched to a gene; V was cut back by 6 bases and J by 0 bases. The CDR3 nucleotides are TGTGCCAGCAGCGAACTAGCGGGGAGCTCCTACGAGCAGTACTTC. It encodes CASSELAGSSYEQYF.

Only one count was recorded for this clone. This chain connects TRBV30 to TRBJ2-7, with TRBD2 matching over 8 bases. V lost 0 bases to trimming and J lost 4 bases; unmatched junction nucleotides: 2. The CDR3 covers 13 residues. CDR1 is GTSNPN, CDR2 SVGIG, per germline (reference sequence). CDR3 coding DNA: TGTGCCTGGAGTGTGGGCGGGAGGTACGAGCAGTACTTC. This codes for CAWSVGGRYEQYF.

The chain employs TRBV28 and TRBJ2-5; 10 nucleotides agree with TRBD2. Near its end, the DNA agrees better with TRBJ2-7, so the J call may be wrong. Germline CDR1 and CDR2: MDHEN and SYDVKM. The CDR3 covers 13 residues. Written as DNA, the CDR3 is TGTGCCAGCACGGGGCTAGCGGGAGACGAGCAGTACTTC. Its protein product is CASTGLAGDEQYF.

On this clone: Other DNA sequences from this sample encode an identical CDR3 as well. This chain connects TRBV6-5 to TRBJ2-7; 10 bases align to TRBD2. J gave up 3 bases and V 4 bases, and 0 bases lay outside the gene matches. CDR1 is MNHEY, CDR2 SVGAGI, per germline. The CDR3 consists of 13 residues. The CDR3 is CASSLAGGYEQYF. The CDR3 DNA follows: TGTGCCAGCAGTTTAGCGGGAGGCTACGAGCAGTACTTC.

This sequence joins TRBV14 and TRBJ2-5, with 7 bases aligning to TRBD1. With 0 bases clipped from V and 2 bases from J, the junction kept 3 bases outside the gene matches. The CDR3 spans 15 residues. Germline-derived CDR1 and CDR2 are SGHDN and FVKESK. CDR3 loop: CASSQENRGQETQYF. Written as DNA, the CDR3 is TGTGCCAGCAGCCAAGAAAACAGGGGACAAGAGACCCAGTACTTC.

This clone has just one count. The J gene is TRBJ1-4, the V gene TRBV4-2; weak D call: TRBD1 (6 bases). Germline CDR1 reads LGHNA; CDR2 reads YNFKEQ. The CDR3 is 15 residues long. V was clipped by 1 base and J by 7 bases, with 13 bases between them. The CDR3 sequence: CASSQGTGLGEKLFF. The CDR3 DNA reads TGTGCCAGCAGCCAAGGTACAGGGCTGGGTGAAAAACTGTTTTTT.

The V and J genes are TRBV6-5 and TRBJ2-1; 8 bases map to TRBD2. V was pared by 8 bases and J by 8 bases, with 8 bases of the junction left unmatched. The CDR3 totals 13 residues. Germline V CDR1 and CDR2: MNHEY, SVGAGI. Here the CDR3 reads CASSNIAGYEQFF. The CDR3 coding sequence is TGTGCCAGCTCAAATATAGCGGGATATGAGCAGTTCTTC.